The rows below give T cell receptor beta chains drawn from one sample of a study of blood T cell repertoires in COVID-19. Sequenced by immunoSEQ multiplex PCR; TCRdb stores in-frame clones only, minus some. The sample shows roughly 67,000 clones, approximately 88% of them seen only once. Source material: peripheral blood. The source of these receptors is a man in his forties or fifties with active COVID-19. The CDR3 runs from the conserved cysteine through the conserved F or W. The D gene is left open where the match is weak. Not all rows give a size; the values are once, few, many and, for expanded clones, a class.

j_gene | abundance | d_gene | v_gene | CDR3nt | CDR3aa
TRBJ1-4 | NA | NA | TRBV6-2/TRBV6-3 | TGTGCCAGCAGTTACAGCGGGATGGATGAAAAACTGTTTTTT | CASSYSGMDEKLFF
TRBJ1-6 | NA | NA | TRBV19 | TGTGCCAGTAGTATTGGAGTGTCCCGATCTTCACCCCTCCACTTT | CASSIGVSRSSPLHF
TRBJ2-1 | NA | NA | TRBV9 | TGTGCCAGCAGCTCATATAGCTCCTACAATGAGCAGTTCTTC | CASSSYSSYNEQFF
TRBJ2-7 | NA | NA | TRBV27 | TGTGCCAGCAGTGCGCTAGCCTACCAGGGGCGCGGGTACGAGCAGTACTTC | CASSALAYQGRGYEQYF
TRBJ1-5 | NA | TRBD1 | TRBV5-1 | TGCGCCAGCAGCCGAGATGGACAGGGTGGGCAGCCCCAGCATTTT | CASSRDGQGGQPQHF
TRBJ2-7 | NA | TRBD1 | TRBV11-2 | TGTGCCAGCAGCTCAGACAGGGGTTCCTACGAGCAGTACTTC | CASSSDRGSYEQYF
TRBJ2-5 | NA | NA | TRBV5-1 | TGCGCCAGCAGGTTTGCGTTTCGCGGGGCATCATCGACCCAGTACTTC | CASRFAFRGASSTQYF
TRBJ1-2 | NA | NA | TRBV5-6 | TGTGCCAGCAGCTTGGGCGTCCAACACTATGGCTACACCTTC | CASSLGVQHYGYTF
TRBJ2-1 | once | NA | TRBV4-1 | TGCGCCAGCAGCCAAGATCCCGTAGCTCGGGGACTTATCTTATACAATGAGCAGTTCTTC | CASSQDPVARGLILYNEQFF
TRBJ1-4 | once | NA | TRBV24-1 | TGTGCCACCAGTGACTTTTCCTCCACCGGGGGATTGGGGGAAAAACTGTTTTTT | CATSDFSSTGGLGEKLFF
TRBJ2-3 | NA | TRBD1 | TRBV5-8 | TGTGCCAGCAGCCGGGACAGGACCCGAGATACGCAGTATTTT | CASSRDRTRDTQYF
TRBJ2-7 | NA | TRBD2 | TRBV5-1 | TGCGCCAGCAGCCCATCTTTAACTAGCGGGGACTACGAGCAGTACTTC | CASSPSLTSGDYEQYF
TRBJ2-5 | NA | NA | TRBV2 | TGTGCCAGCAGTGAGGAGCGTAAAGAGACCCAGTACTTC | CASSEERKETQYF
TRBJ2-7 | NA | NA | TRBV6-5 | TGTGCCAGCAGTTACTCGACGGCGGGGTCCTACGAGCAGTACTTC | CASSYSTAGSYEQYF
TRBJ1-2 | NA | NA | TRBV10-3 | TGTGCCATCAGTACGAATCAACCGAGCGGCGGGGACTATGGCTACACCTTC | CAISTNQPSGGDYGYTF
TRBJ1-2 | NA | TRBD1 | TRBV18 | TGTGCCAGCTCACGGGGACAGGGCCAGTCGGGTGGCTACACCTTC | CASSRGQGQSGGYTF
TRBJ2-7 | NA | NA | TRBV4-3 | TGCGCCAGCAGCCTGGTAGAAGGGGCACGAGAGCAGTACTTC | CASSLVEGAREQYF
TRBJ1-6 | NA | TRBD1 | TRBV7-2 | TGTGCCAGCAGCATAGGACAGGGCAATAATTCACCCCTCCACTTT | CASSIGQGNNSPLHF
TRBJ2-7 | NA | NA | TRBV7-9 | TGTGCCAGCAGCTTATCTAACGGCTACGAGCAGTACTTC | CASSLSNGYEQYF
TRBJ1-1 | NA | NA | TRBV29-1 | TGCAGCGTTGGGAGTACCTTGAACACTGAAGCTTTCTTT | CSVGSTLNTEAFF
TRBJ2-1 | NA | TRBD2 | TRBV5-1 | TGCGCCAGCAGCGCGCCGGGACTAGCGGGAGGAGGTTACAATGAGCAGTTCTTC | CASSAPGLAGGGYNEQFF
TRBJ2-2 | NA | TRBD1 | TRBV9 | TGTGCCAGCAGCGTGTCAGGGGGGAACACCGGGGAGCTGTTTTTT | CASSVSGGNTGELFF
TRBJ1-4 | once | NA | TRBV6-5 | TGTGCCAGCAAAGGACAACTCGAAAAACTGTTTTTT | CASKGQLEKLFF
TRBJ1-2 | NA | NA | TRBV29-1 | TGCAGCGTTGAAATGGGGCGTAACCCCCGGGGCTACACCTTC | CSVEMGRNPRGYTF
TRBJ2-1 | NA | NA | TRBV9 | TGTGCCAGCAGCGTATCGGGCTCCTACAATGAGCAGTTCTTC | CASSVSGSYNEQFF
TRBJ2-3 | NA | TRBD2 | TRBV5-4 | TGTGCCAGCAGCACCACCAGCGGGAGAGGGGCAGATACGCAGTATTTT | CASSTTSGRGADTQYF
TRBJ1-2 | NA | TRBD1 | TRBV7-2 | TGTGCCAGCAGCTTAGGACAGGGCTCTAATTATGGCTACACCTTC | CASSLGQGSNYGYTF
TRBJ2-1 | NA | TRBD1 | TRBV6-5 | TGTGCCAGCAGAAGACAGGGTCGCTATGAGCAGTTCTTC | CASRRQGRYEQFF
TRBJ2-7 | once | NA | TRBV6-5 | TGTGCCAGCAGTTATGCGAGCTCCTACGAGCAGTACTTC | CASSYASSYEQYF
TRBJ1-2 | NA | TRBD1 | TRBV10-3 | TGTGCCATCAGTACGACAGGGGCAATCGGCTACACCTTC | CAISTTGAIGYTF
TRBJ2-1 | once | NA | TRBV4-1 | TGCGCCAGCAGCCAAGCGAGTGAGCAGTTCTTC | CASSQASEQFF
TRBJ2-7 | NA | NA | TRBV7-9 | TGTGCCAGCAGCTTCAGGCAGGGAACCTACGAGCAGTACTTC | CASSFRQGTYEQYF
TRBJ2-1 | NA | TRBD2 | TRBV29-1 | TGCAGCAGTACTAGCGGGAGGGCCCGGGAGCAGTTCTTC | CSSTSGRAREQFF
TRBJ2-1 | NA | TRBD2 | TRBV2 | TGTGCCAGCACCGAGTACGGGCTAGCGGTCTACAATGAGCAGTTCTTC | CASTEYGLAVYNEQFF
TRBJ2-7 | NA | TRBD1 | TRBV2 | TGTGCCAGCAGTGGGACAGGAGGCGAGCAGTACTTC | CASSGTGGEQYF
TRBJ2-3 | NA | NA | TRBV30 | TGTGCCTGGAGTTCCGGGTCGGCCGGCACAGATACGCAGTATTTT | CAWSSGSAGTDTQYF
TRBJ1-1 | NA | TRBD1 | TRBV5-1 | TGCGCCAGCAGCAGGACAGGTTTGAACACTGAAGCTTTCTTT | CASSRTGLNTEAFF
TRBJ2-5 | NA | TRBD1 | TRBV10-3 | TGTGCCATCAGTGACTCGGGACAGGGAATAGAGACCCAGTACTTC | CAISDSGQGIETQYF
TRBJ1-4 | NA | NA | TRBV30 | TGTGCCTGGACAGGGCGCTGGGATGAAAAACTGTTTTTT | CAWTGRWDEKLFF
TRBJ1-1 | NA | TRBD1 | TRBV27 | TGTGCCAGCAGTTCCTGGGACAGCCCTAACACTGAAGCTTTCTTT | CASSSWDSPNTEAFF
TRBJ2-1 | NA | TRBD1 | TRBV12-3/TRBV12-4 | TGTGCCAGCAGGAATGACAGGGATGAGCAGTTCTTC | CASRNDRDEQFF
TRBJ2-1 | NA | NA | TRBV7-2 | TGTGCCAGCAGCTTAGCGGGACTTTCCTACAATGAGCAGTTCTTC | CASSLAGLSYNEQFF
TRBJ2-4 | NA | TRBD1 | TRBV5-1 | TGCGCCAGCAGCTTGGTGGGGACAGTTGGGGACATTCAGTACTTC | CASSLVGTVGDIQYF
TRBJ1-5 | NA | NA | TRBV9 | TGTGCCAGCAGCGTATCTCCCTATCAGCCCCAGCATTTT | CASSVSPYQPQHF
TRBJ1-2 | NA | TRBD1 | TRBV15 | TGTGCCACCAGCAGACGCCGGGACAGGGGTGGCTACACCTTC | CATSRRRDRGGYTF
TRBJ2-7 | NA | NA | TRBV7-6 | TGTGCCAGCAGCATGGGGCCCCTCTCCTACGAGCAGTACTTC | CASSMGPLSYEQYF
TRBJ1-5 | NA | NA | TRBV11-2 | TGTGCCAGCAGCTTTCTGGGGGGAGGAAATCAGCCCCAGCATTTT | CASSFLGGGNQPQHF
TRBJ2-7 | NA | NA | TRBV30 | TGTGCCTGGAGTGTACAAGGAGGGACCTACGAGCAGTACTTC | CAWSVQGGTYEQYF
TRBJ2-7 | NA | NA | TRBV4-3 | TGCGCCAGCAGCCAAGATAGGGGGGGCCTTAGGGAGCAGTACTTC | CASSQDRGGLREQYF
TRBJ2-1 | NA | NA | TRBV6-6 | TGTGCCAGCAGCCGAGGGGGAGGTTCCTACAATGAGCAGTTCTTC | CASSRGGGSYNEQFF
TRBJ2-1 | NA | NA | TRBV5-6 | TGTGCCAGCAGCTCCACAGGTGGCTCCTACAATGAGCAGTTCTTC | CASSSTGGSYNEQFF
TRBJ2-1 | NA | NA | TRBV19 | TGTGCCAGTAACGTCAACGCCGCGAATGAGCAGTTCTTC | CASNVNAANEQFF
TRBJ2-5 | NA | NA | TRBV3-1/TRBV3-2 | TGTGCCAGCAGCCAAGATAGGGGGGAGACCCAGTACTTC | CASSQDRGETQYF